These T cell receptor beta chains were read from a single sample in a study of cytomegalovirus exposure and HLA in healthy donors. Only in-frame clones appear in the TCRdb table, and some are missing; sequencing was by immunoSEQ multiplex PCR. The table has approximately 88,000 clones, around 81% seen once. Sequencing input: PBMCs. The receptors were sampled from a man in his late teens or twenties in good health and CMV-seronegative. The CDR3 runs from the conserved cysteine through the conserved F or W. D genes are given only for firm matches. Clone size is shown for a subset of rows, as once, few, many or a class of expanded clone.

v_call: TRBV19
d_call: TRBD1
clone_size: NA
j_call: TRBJ2-7
cdr3_nt: TGTGCCAGTACCAGGACAGGATTATCCTACGAGCAGTACTTC
cdr3_aa: CASTRTGLSYEQYF

v_call: TRBV27
d_call: NA
clone_size: NA
j_call: TRBJ1-3
cdr3_nt: TGTGCCAGCAGCATCAGCTCTGGAAACACCATATATTTT
cdr3_aa: CASSISSGNTIYF

v_call: TRBV28
d_call: NA
clone_size: NA
j_call: TRBJ1-2
cdr3_nt: TGTGCCAGCAGTCCGCAGAGGTATGGCTACACCTTC
cdr3_aa: CASSPQRYGYTF

v_call: TRBV6-5
d_call: NA
clone_size: NA
j_call: TRBJ1-1
cdr3_nt: TGTGCCAGCAGTCCCCCGGGGAACACTGAAGCTTTCTTT
cdr3_aa: CASSPPGNTEAFF

v_call: TRBV7-8
d_call: NA
clone_size: NA
j_call: TRBJ2-1
cdr3_nt: TGTGCCAGCAGCCCGGGGGTTAGCTCCTACAATGAGCAGTTCTTC
cdr3_aa: CASSPGVSSYNEQFF

v_call: TRBV6-5
d_call: NA
clone_size: NA
j_call: TRBJ2-1
cdr3_nt: TGTGCCAGCACCACGGGTCTAGCGTACAATGAGCAGTTCTTC
cdr3_aa: CASTTGLAYNEQFF

v_call: TRBV4-2
d_call: TRBD1
clone_size: NA
j_call: TRBJ2-7
cdr3_nt: TGTGCCAGCAGCCAAGTCCCGGGACAGGGACTCCTCTCGACCTACGAGCAGTACTTC
cdr3_aa: CASSQVPGQGLLSTYEQYF

v_call: TRBV10-3
d_call: NA
clone_size: NA
j_call: TRBJ2-5
cdr3_nt: TGTGCCATCAGTGATAAAGGCGGGGACGCGGAGACCCAGTACTTC
cdr3_aa: CAISDKGGDAETQYF

v_call: TRBV10-3
d_call: TRBD1
clone_size: NA
j_call: TRBJ2-1
cdr3_nt: TGTGCCATCAGTGAAGGGACAGGGGTCTCCTACAATGAGCAGTTCTTC
cdr3_aa: CAISEGTGVSYNEQFF

v_call: TRBV27
d_call: TRBD2
clone_size: NA
j_call: TRBJ2-1
cdr3_nt: TGTGCCAGCAGTTTAAATGGACTAGCGGGGGGTTACAATGAGCAGTTCTTC
cdr3_aa: CASSLNGLAGGYNEQFF

v_call: TRBV19
d_call: NA
clone_size: NA
j_call: TRBJ1-3
cdr3_nt: TGTGCCAGTAGGCGAACCAGGGGATCTGGAAACACCATATATTTT
cdr3_aa: CASRRTRGSGNTIYF

v_call: TRBV11-3
d_call: NA
clone_size: NA
j_call: TRBJ2-1
cdr3_nt: TGTGCCAGCAGCTTACAGGTATCGGATGAGCAGTTCTTC
cdr3_aa: CASSLQVSDEQFF

v_call: TRBV9
d_call: NA
clone_size: NA
j_call: TRBJ1-2
cdr3_nt: TGTGCCAGCAGCGCGAGCCTTAACTATGGCTACACCTTC
cdr3_aa: CASSASLNYGYTF

v_call: TRBV9
d_call: NA
clone_size: once
j_call: TRBJ1-1
cdr3_nt: TGTGCCAGCAGCGTAGACTCGGGGGACACTGAAGCTTTCTTT
cdr3_aa: CASSVDSGDTEAFF

v_call: TRBV6-6
d_call: NA
clone_size: NA
j_call: TRBJ2-3
cdr3_nt: TGTGCCAGCAGTCCCCCAACAGATACGCAGTATTTT
cdr3_aa: CASSPPTDTQYF

v_call: TRBV4-1
d_call: NA
clone_size: NA
j_call: TRBJ2-6
cdr3_nt: TGCGCCAGCAGCCGAGGAAGTATTTCCGCTCAACTCTCTGGGGCCAACGTCCTGACTTTC
cdr3_aa: CASSRGSISAQLSGANVLTF

v_call: TRBV6-1
d_call: NA
clone_size: few
j_call: TRBJ2-7
cdr3_nt: TGTGCCAGCAGTGAAGGGTGGGGCTTAATAGCCTACGAGCAGTACTTC
cdr3_aa: CASSEGWGLIAYEQYF

v_call: TRBV5-1
d_call: NA
clone_size: NA
j_call: TRBJ1-5
cdr3_nt: TGCGCCAGCAGCTTGACCTCGGACAGTTACCAGCCCCAGCATTTT
cdr3_aa: CASSLTSDSYQPQHF

v_call: TRBV6-6
d_call: NA
clone_size: NA
j_call: TRBJ1-5
cdr3_nt: TGTGCCAGCAGTTACACCGGGACAAGTAGCAATCAGCCCCAGCATTTT
cdr3_aa: CASSYTGTSSNQPQHF

v_call: TRBV10-3
d_call: NA
clone_size: NA
j_call: TRBJ1-4
cdr3_nt: TGTGCCATCAGTGAGCGTGGGGGGGGCGCAGGAGGGGAAAAACTGTTTTTT
cdr3_aa: CAISERGGGAGGEKLFF

v_call: TRBV7-9
d_call: TRBD1
clone_size: NA
j_call: TRBJ1-5
cdr3_nt: TGTGCCAGCAGCCCTCAGGACAGGCTCAATCAGCCCCAGCATTTT
cdr3_aa: CASSPQDRLNQPQHF